What follows are 2 T cell receptor beta chains derived from one specimen sequenced in a study of blood T cell repertoires in COVID-19. The assay was immunoSEQ multiplex PCR, and TCRdb's table has in-frame clones only and misses some. This table has approximately 210,000 clones, approximately 84% appearing once. Specimen: PBMCs or T cells enriched from blood (not recorded which). The source of these receptors is a man in his forties who had recovered from COVID-19.

This clone was seen a few times. V gene TRBV7-9 combines with J gene TRBJ2-1, with 9 positions matching TRBD2. The CDR3 is 18 amino acids. Germline CDR1 is SEHNR and CDR2 is FQNEAQ (reference sequence). Unmatched junction bases numbered 11, after V lost 1 base and J lost 4 bases. In DNA, the CDR3 is TGTGCCAGCAGCTTAGGAGTTACGGCGGGGGGGCGTTACAATGAGCAGTTCTTC. This encodes CASSLGVTAGGRYNEQFF.

The chain combines TRBV4-2 with TRBJ2-5; TRBD2 matches 11 bases. Germline CDR1 and CDR2: LGHNA and YNFKEQ. The CDR3 spans 16 residues. Trimming took 2 bases from V and 1 from J; bases not matched to a gene: 3. The CDR3, as DNA: TGTGCCAGCAGCCAAACTAGCGGGGGAATCCAAGAGACCCAGTACTTC. Translating it yields CASSQTSGGIQETQYF.